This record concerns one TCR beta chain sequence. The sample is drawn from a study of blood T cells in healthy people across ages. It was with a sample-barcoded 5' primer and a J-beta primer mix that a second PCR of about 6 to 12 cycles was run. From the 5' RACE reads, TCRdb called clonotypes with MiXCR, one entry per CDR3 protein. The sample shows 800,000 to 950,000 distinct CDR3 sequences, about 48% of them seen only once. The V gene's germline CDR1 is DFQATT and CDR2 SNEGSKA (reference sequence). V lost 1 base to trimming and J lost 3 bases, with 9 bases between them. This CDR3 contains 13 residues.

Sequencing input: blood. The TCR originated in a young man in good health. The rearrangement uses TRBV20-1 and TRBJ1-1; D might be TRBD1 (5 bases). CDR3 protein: CSARAGIYTEAFF. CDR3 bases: TGCAGTGCTAGAGCAGGGATCTACACTGAAGCTTTCTTT.